The 27 T cell receptor beta chains in this list originate from one sample, sequenced in a study of blood T cell repertoires in COVID-19. The assay was immunoSEQ multiplex PCR, and TCRdb's table has in-frame clones only and misses some. The table has approximately 210,000 clones, 87% seen once; the top ten hold 7% to 7.5%. Sequencing input: PBMCs or T cells enriched from blood (not recorded which). The receptors stem from a man aged 30 to 39 in a cohort exposed to, infected with or recovered from COVID-19 (not recorded which).

The gene calls are TRBV28 and TRBJ1-2; no reliable D call. V lost 10 bases, J lost 4 bases, and 16 bases lay in between. The CDR3 has 13 residues. Germline CDR1 and CDR2: MDHEN and SYDVKM. For the CDR3, the DNA is TGTGCCACGCTCCCGGGGTCCGGCTATGGCTACACCTTC. This codes for CATLPGSGYGYTF.

This clone is a singleton in its sample. The sample carries other DNA sequences with the same CDR3. The CDR3 region is CASSVGAGGEQYF. The CDR3 nucleotides read TGTGCCAGCAGCGTTGGGGCAGGGGGCGAGCAGTACTTC. V usage is TRBV9 and J usage is TRBJ2-7; TRBD1 agrees at 7 bases. Germline assignment: CDR1 SGDLS and CDR2 YYNGEE. V trimming: 2 bases; J trimming: 6 bases; junction bases outside the gene matches: 5. The CDR3 contains 13 residues. Looking up the rest from reference TRBV9 and TRBJ2-7 gives the full variable domain: DSGVTQTPKHLITATGQRVTLRCSPRSGDLSVYWYQQSLDQGLQFLIQYYNGEERAKGNILERFSAQQFPDLHSELNLSSLELGDSALYFCASSVGAGGEQYFGPGTRLTVT.

The chain links TRBV28 to TRBJ2-7, with 8 bases fitting TRBD2. The V segment lost 4 bases and the J segment 1 base; nucleotides outside the gene matches: 6. This CDR3 contains 15 residues. The germline V gene has CDR1 MDHEN and CDR2 SYDVKM. CDR3 sequence: CASSSHGGGSYEQYF. The CDR3 region has the DNA TGTGCCAGCAGTTCCCACGGGGGGGGTTCCTACGAGCAGTACTTC.

The chain combines TRBV27 with TRBJ1-5; possible D gene TRBD1, 5 bases. V gave up 0 bases and J gave up 4 bases, with 13 bases separating them. Germline-derived CDR1 and CDR2 are MNHEY and SMNVEV (reference sequence). CDR3 length equals 16 residues. CDR3 sequence reads: CASSLSWIRGNQPQHF. The CDR3, as DNA: TGTGCCAGCAGTTTATCGTGGATAAGGGGTAATCAGCCCCAGCATTTT.

This chain connects TRBV5-4 to TRBJ2-1; 9 bases agree with TRBD1. The CDR3 has 15 amino acids. Germline V gene data show CDR1 as SGHNT and CDR2 as YYREEE (reference sequence). V shed 4 bases and J 6 bases; nucleotides not matched to a gene: 8. In nucleotides, the CDR3 is TGTGCCAGCAGCCCGACCGGGACAGGGATCAATGAGCAGTTCTTC. It encodes CASSPTGTGINEQFF.

The chain carries TRBV5-1 and TRBJ1-6; D call uncertain. The germline CDR1 and CDR2 sequences are SGHRS and YFSETQ. V gave up 0 bases and J gave up 5 bases, with 6 bases separating them. The CDR3 spans 14 residues. CDR3 loop: CASSLGGHNSPLHF. CDR3 coding DNA: TGCGCCAGCAGCTTGGGAGGGCATAATTCACCCCTCCACTTT.

This chain's CDR3 is CASSYSGVGTQYF. CDR3 DNA sequence: TGTGCCAGCAGTTATTCAGGGGTGGGGACCCAGTACTTC. V gene TRBV6-2 or TRBV6-3 combines with J gene TRBJ2-5; possibly TRBD1 for D (6 bases). This CDR3 spans 13 amino acids. Germline V gene data show CDR1 as MNHEY and CDR2 as SVGEGT. V shed 3 bases and J shed 7 bases, with 12 bases lying between them.

The chain links TRBV27 to TRBJ2-7, with D perhaps TRBD2 (6 bases). The CDR3 loop spans 15 amino acids. Between the trimmed V and J ends, which lost 6 bases and 2 bases, there was a span of 17 bases. From germline, CDR1 is MNHEY and CDR2 SMNVEV (reference sequence). CDR3 residues: CASSRQRVLPYEQYF. The CDR3 coding sequence is TGTGCCAGCAGCCGACAGCGGGTCCTTCCCTACGAGCAGTACTTC.

The rearrangement uses TRBV28 and TRBJ1-5; weak D call: TRBD1 (5 bases). Trimming left V 4 bases short and J 3 bases short, with 10 bases between. This CDR3 has 14 amino acids. CDR1 and CDR2 (germline): MDHEN, SYDVKM. The CDR3 nucleotides read TGTGCCAGCAGTTCCACGACAGTCAATCAGCCCCAGCATTTT. Amino acids: CASSSTTVNQPQHF. Combining the CDR3 with reference TRBV28 and TRBJ1-5 gives the whole variable domain DVKVTQSSRYLVKRTGEKVFLECVQDMDHENMFWYRQDPGLGLRLIYFSYDVKMKEKGDIPEGYSVSREKKERFSLILESASTNQTSMYLCASSSTTVNQPQHFGDGTRLSIL.

This chain connects TRBV19 to TRBJ1-2; possibly TRBD1 for D (5 bases). The CDR3 contains 14 residues. V lost 7 bases to trimming and J lost 5 bases, with 17 bases between them. Germline V gives CDR1 LNHDA, CDR2 SQIVND (reference sequence). The CDR3 region has the DNA TGTGCCAGTACCCCAACGTGGCAGGGATATGGCTACACCTTC. Translating gives CASTPTWQGYGYTF.

This chain links TRBV19 with TRBJ2-2; the D gene is possibly TRBD2 (6 bases). The CDR3 extends over 16 amino acids. V was pared by 5 bases and J by 1 base, with 14 bases between. Germline V gene data show CDR1 as LNHDA and CDR2 as SQIVND (reference sequence). CDR3 sequence (DNA): TGTGCCAGTAGTTCTAGTAGCGGTTTGAACACCGGGGAGCTGTTTTTT. It is translated as CASSSSSGLNTGELFF.

The chain couples TRBV28 to TRBJ1-2, with 10 bases matching TRBD1. V lost 6 bases, J lost 1 base, and 11 bases stayed unmatched. This CDR3 contains 17 residues. Per germline, CDR1 MDHEN and CDR2 SYDVKM. CDR3 nucleotides: TGTGCCAGCAGGGTATTCGGACAGGGGGTTTTTAACTATGGCTACACCTTC. This translates into CASRVFGQGVFNYGYTF.

The V and J genes are TRBV7-9 and TRBJ2-1; D is undetermined. CDR1 SEHNR and CDR2 FQNEAQ come from the germline V gene (reference sequence). The CDR3 totals 14 residues. V was pared by 0 bases and J by 0 bases, with 3 bases between. This chain's CDR3 is CASSLAGSYNEQFF. CDR3 DNA: TGTGCCAGCAGCTTAGCCGGCTCCTACAATGAGCAGTTCTTC.

The chain links TRBV3-1 (or the pseudogene TRBV3-2) to TRBJ2-3; 7 positions agree with TRBD2. V lost 2 bases, J lost 2 bases, and 7 bases stayed unmatched. The germline V gene has CDR1 LGHDT and CDR2 YNNKEL (reference sequence). The CDR3 runs 16 residues. CDR3: CASSQSGTQVTDTQYF. CDR3 sequence (DNA): TGTGCCAGCAGCCAAAGCGGGACCCAGGTCACAGATACGCAGTATTTT.

This chain connects TRBV9 to TRBJ2-1, with D perhaps TRBD1 (5 bases). Trimming shortened V by 1 base and J by 9 bases, and 17 bases separated the two germline ends. CDR1 is SGDLS and CDR2 is YYNGEE in the germline V gene. The CDR3 extends over 15 amino acids. In nucleotides, the CDR3 is TGTGCCAGCAGCGTAACCTCGGACACTACTGTTGAGCAGTTCTTC. This encodes CASSVTSDTTVEQFF.

This chain connects TRBV24-1 to TRBJ2-5; no firm D call. This CDR3 contains 14 residues. Trimming pared 1 base from V and 5 bases from J, leaving 10 bases between. The germline V gene has CDR1 KGHDR and CDR2 SFDVKD. CDR3 sequence (DNA): TGTGCCACCAGTGATTTCCCTAGTAAGGAGACCCAGTACTTC. Its translation: CATSDFPSKETQYF.

V and J are TRBV11-2 and TRBJ1-2, with 8 bases lining up with TRBD1. Germline-derived CDR1 and CDR2 are SGHAT and FQNNGV. The length of the CDR3 is 14 residues. The junction had 9 bases not matched to a gene; V was cut back by 4 bases and J by 8 bases. CDR3 sequence: CASSSDRAFGGYTF. The CDR3 nucleotides read TGTGCCAGCAGCTCGGACAGGGCCTTTGGGGGCTACACCTTC. Supplemented by reference TRBV11-2 and TRBJ1-2, the full variable domain reads EAGVAQSPRYKIIEKRQSVAFWCNPISGHATLYWYQQILGQGPKLLIQFQNNGVVDDSQLPKDRFSAERLKGVDSTLKIQPAKLEDSAVYLCASSSDRAFGGYTFGSGTRLTVV.

This clone has just one count. V is TRBV29-1 and J is TRBJ1-1, with 10 bases identical to TRBD1. The V segment lost 8 bases and the J segment 2 bases; nucleotides outside the gene matches: 11. Germline assignment: CDR1 SQVTM and CDR2 ANQGSEA. The CDR3 runs to 15 residues. The CDR3 DNA sequence: TGCAGCTTGACGATGGACAGGGGGGGAAACACTGAAGCTTTCTTT. Residues: CSLTMDRGGNTEAFF.

The chain joins TRBV28 to TRBJ1-5; D may be TRBD1 (6 bases). This CDR3 comprises 18 residues. The germline V and J ends were trimmed by 6 bases and 6 bases, with 27 bases remaining between them. CDR1 MDHEN and CDR2 SYDVKM come from the germline V gene. CDR3 amino acids: CASSLGTRNVGVAQPQHF. The CDR3 nucleotides are TGTGCCAGCAGCCTAGGGACAAGGAATGTGGGGGTAGCTCAGCCCCAGCATTTT.

V and J are TRBV6-2 or TRBV6-3 and TRBJ2-7; TRBD1 matches at 10 bases. V was pared by 6 bases and J by 0 bases, with 8 bases of the junction left unmatched. CDR3 length: 16 residues. CDR1 and CDR2 (germline): MNHEY, SVGEGT. CDR3 in DNA: TGTGCCAGCAGCCCCGGGACAGGGGCAAGCTCCTACGAGCAGTACTTC. It is translated as CASSPGTGASSYEQYF.

The gene calls are TRBV28 and TRBJ2-1; possible D gene TRBD2, 5 bases. The CDR3 runs 15 residues. With 5 bases removed from V and 8 bases from J, the gap between germline ends came to 19 bases. CDR1 and CDR2 from the germline V gene are MDHEN and SYDVKM. The CDR3 region has the DNA TGTGCCAGCAGTGGACGGAGGATTTATATTCATGAGCAGTTCTTC. Its protein product is CASSGRRIYIHEQFF.

The genes are TRBV24-1 and TRBJ1-5; 8 positions agree with TRBD1. The CDR3 has 15 residues. Germline CDR1 KGHDR, CDR2 SFDVKD. Trimming took 3 bases from V and 4 from J; bases not matched to a gene: 4. The DNA of the CDR3 is TGTGCCACCAGTGATGCAGGGGGCACAAATCAGCCCCAGCATTTT. Translation: CATSDAGGTNQPQHF.

The rearrangement uses TRBV5-1 and TRBJ2-3; D uncertain. The germline V gene has CDR1 SGHRS and CDR2 YFSETQ. The CDR3 totals 16 residues. V lost 5 bases, J lost 6 bases, and 22 bases lay in between. For the CDR3, the DNA is TGCGCCAGCAGAGAAGATCCTGGCGTACCGGAGGATACGCAGTATTTT. The encoded protein is CASREDPGVPEDTQYF.

J is TRBJ2-3 and V is TRBV12-3 or TRBV12-4; D possibly corresponds to TRBD1 (6 bases). Trimming left V 4 bases short and J 11 bases short, with 13 bases between. The CDR3 is made up of 12 amino acids. CDR3 in amino acids: CASSYHREGQYF. DNA for the CDR3: TGTGCCAGCAGTTACCACAGGGAAGGGCAGTATTTT.

A word on this clone: A much more abundant neighbour one base away suggests this may be a read error. The rearrangement uses TRBV27 and TRBJ1-1; no clear D gene. CDR3 size: 13 residues. V gave up 3 bases and J gave up 0 bases, with 5 bases separating them. Germline loops: CDR1 MNHEY, CDR2 SMNVEV (reference sequence). The CDR3 region is CASSFGLNTEAFF. In nucleotides, the CDR3 is TGTGCCAGCAGTTTCGGGTTGAACACTGAAGCTTTCTTT.

The chain joins TRBV18 to TRBJ1-5, with no clear D. CDR3 length equals 16 residues. The V end lost 3 bases, the J end lost 0 bases, and 12 bases lay between the germline ends. The germline V gene has CDR1 KGHSH and CDR2 LQKENI. The CDR3 sequence is CASSPVRRDSNQPQHF. CDR3 in DNA: TGTGCCAGCTCACCTGTCCGACGGGATAGCAATCAGCCCCAGCATTTT. Variable domain in full (rest from reference TRBV18 and TRBJ1-5): NAGVMQNPRHLVRRRGQEARLRCSPMKGHSHVYWYRQLPEEGLKFMVYLQKENIIDESGMPKERFSAEFPKEGPSILRIQQVVRGDSAAYFCASSPVRRDSNQPQHFGDGTRLSIL.

The chain combines TRBV7-2 with TRBJ1-6, with 10 bases aligning to TRBD1. This CDR3 contains 15 residues. Germline assignment: CDR1 SGHTA and CDR2 FQGNSA. Trimming took 8 bases from V and 9 from J; bases not matched to a gene: 10. CDR3 in amino acids: CASRYPGTGVSPLHF. The CDR3 nucleotides read TGTGCCAGCCGATATCCTGGGACAGGGGTTTCACCCCTCCACTTT.